Given below is one T cell receptor (beta chain) in context. Antigen: not known. The CDR3 runs 13 residues. In germline, CDR1 is MNHEY, CDR2 SMNVEV (reference sequence). V gave up 6 bases and J gave up 0 bases, with 7 bases separating them. This specimen belongs to a study of cytomegalovirus exposure and HLA in healthy donors. Overall study findings and caveats: Immune exposure information available was restricted to CMV serostatus. TCR sequences were mostly rare, though some public TCRs occurred in many donors.

With 60 Vbeta and 13 Jbeta primers, the PCR was carried out. In the study's own analysis: There were tens of millions of unique TCR beta chains by a later count, and 10 million to 12 million of them were shared. Using immunoSEQ multiplex PCR, the repertoire was profiled, and TCRdb retains in-frame clones only, with some absent. V and J calls and clone size are given by that table; D and trimming were obtained from the DNA. Counted here are under 200,000 clones, around three quarters occurring once; the ten biggest clones make up around 3.1%. The sample taken for sequencing was PBMCs. This sequence was found in a middle-aged woman in good health and CMV-seronegative. V gene TRBV27 combines with J gene TRBJ2-3; D unclear. This chain's CDR3 is CASRPMSTDTQYF. The DNA for the CDR3 is TGTGCCAGCAGGCCTATGAGCACAGATACGCAGTATTTT.